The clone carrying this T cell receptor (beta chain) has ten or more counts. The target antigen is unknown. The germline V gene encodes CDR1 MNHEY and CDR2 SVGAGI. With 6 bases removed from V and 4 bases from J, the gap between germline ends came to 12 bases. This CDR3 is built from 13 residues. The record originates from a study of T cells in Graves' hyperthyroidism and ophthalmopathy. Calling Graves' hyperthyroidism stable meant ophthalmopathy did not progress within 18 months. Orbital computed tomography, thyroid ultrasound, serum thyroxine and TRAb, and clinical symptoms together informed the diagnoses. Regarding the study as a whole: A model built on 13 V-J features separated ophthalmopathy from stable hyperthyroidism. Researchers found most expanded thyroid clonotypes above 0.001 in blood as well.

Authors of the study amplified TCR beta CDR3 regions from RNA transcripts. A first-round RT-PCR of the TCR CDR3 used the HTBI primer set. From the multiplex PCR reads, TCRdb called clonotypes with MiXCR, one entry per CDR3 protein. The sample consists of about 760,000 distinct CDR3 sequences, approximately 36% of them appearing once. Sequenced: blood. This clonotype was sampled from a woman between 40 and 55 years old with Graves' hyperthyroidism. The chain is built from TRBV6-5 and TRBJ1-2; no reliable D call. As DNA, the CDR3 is TGTGCCAGCAGCCCCCAAGCAGCCTATGGCTACACCTTC. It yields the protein CASSPQAAYGYTF.